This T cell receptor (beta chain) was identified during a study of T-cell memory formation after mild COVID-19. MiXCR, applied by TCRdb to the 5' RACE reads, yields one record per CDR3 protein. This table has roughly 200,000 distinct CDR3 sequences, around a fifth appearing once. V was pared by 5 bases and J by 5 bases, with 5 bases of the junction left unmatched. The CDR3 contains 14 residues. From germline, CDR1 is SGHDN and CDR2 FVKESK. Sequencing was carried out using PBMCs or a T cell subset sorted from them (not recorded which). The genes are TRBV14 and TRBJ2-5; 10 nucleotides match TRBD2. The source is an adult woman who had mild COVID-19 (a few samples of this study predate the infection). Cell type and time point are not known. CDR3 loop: CASSGLTSGETQYF. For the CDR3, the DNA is TGTGCCAGCAGCGGACTGACTAGCGGGGAGACCCAGTACTTC.